This T cell receptor beta chain was captured in a study of blood T cell repertoires in COVID-19 (dated by TCRdb to the early 2020s). Context from the whole study: Samples covering the acute and convalescent phases of COVID-19 were provided by collaborators in the United States, Italy and Spain. Samples came from the ongoing ImmuneRACE study (first 160 participants) plus 1,254 subjects from 6 global collaborators. Deeply sampled blood TCRbeta repertoires from subjects exposed to, actively infected with, or recovered from COVID-19 were included in the dataset. The repertoires were released in a freely available public database intended as a resource for research on the immune response to SARS-CoV-2. HLA class I and class II types, where available, came from metadata supplied by the sample provider rather than from assay-based typing. A de-identified subject ID, COVID-19 status, age in years and sex were almost always included in the sample metadata. The material from the prospective study consisted of cDNA or gDNA derived from T cells, B-cell-depleted T cells, or PBMCs. Findings and caveats that apply to the study as a whole: How much clinical and demographic metadata was included differed by source and by participant, and the metadata was provided uncurated.

TCRbeta CDR3 regions were amplified from genomic DNA using the immunoSEQ Assay, a bias-controlled multiplex PCR. The study's processing was this. The number of nucleated cells in each sample was estimated from the amplification of reference gene primers within the assay. To quantify the absolute abundance of each unique TCRbeta CDR3 rearrangement, sequence reads were collapsed and filtered. For each sample, productive Simpson clonality was calculated as the square root of Simpson's diversity index over productive rearrangements. This is the immuneACCESS table as TCRdb keeps it, with only in-frame sequences that have V and J called. A part of the clones is gone; compared with another copy, unresolved V genes explain less than half, and the rest is unexplained. Clonal size and the V and J genes are those of that table, whereas D and trimming came from the DNA. This sample gives 200,000 to 300,000 clones in total; roughly 84% of them show up just once. Jointly, the top ten make up 8% to 9.5% of the sample.

Concerning this clone itself: No cognate antigen has been identified for it. No qualities accompany the bases; no much larger clone lies one base away.

Each collaborating institution followed its own protocols to collect whole blood in K2EDTA tubes. For TCRbeta analysis, collaborator samples were shipped as frozen whole blood, as isolated PBMCs, or as DNA extracted from either sample type. V loses 1 base, J loses 4 bases, and the germline ends lie 22 bases apart. There are 18 amino acids in the CDR3, from cysteine to phenylalanine inclusive. The only DNA kept is the CDR3, 54 bases in frame from the first base. CDR1 and CDR2 were assigned from the germline V gene as MGHDK and SYGVNS. The chain was built from TRBV25-1 and TRBJ2-5; TRBD1 could be the D gene, as 6 bases match. The sequence was obtained from a human donor in a cohort sampled during active COVID-19. Source material: peripheral blood. The sequence in DNA is TGTGCCAGCAGTGAATGGGAGTTAGGGGCAGGGGTTGGAGAGACCCAGTACTTC. Its coded protein is CASSEWELGAGVGETQYF.